The present T cell receptor beta chain was sequenced within a study of T cell changes during pregnancy in multiple sclerosis. The CDR3 is 14 residues long. The V and J ends lost 4 bases and 8 bases respectively, with 17 bases between them. CDR1 is MGHDK, CDR2 SYGVNS, per germline. Only in-frame clones appear in the TCRdb table, and some are missing; sequencing was by immunoSEQ multiplex PCR. The table records approximately 52,000 clones, about 92% of them present only once. Material: CD4+ T cells from peripheral blood mononuclear cells, obtained in the third trimester of pregnancy. The TCR originated in a female donor with multiple sclerosis, enrolled in a pregnancy study. The chain uses TRBV25-1 and TRBJ1-2; no firm D call. CDR3 in amino acids: CASSARGGSSGYTF. The CDR3 nucleotides read TGTGCCAGCAGTGCCCGGGGAGGTAGTAGCGGCTACACCTTC.